This TCR beta chain was retrieved from a study of regulatory T cells in long-lasting Graves disease. This clonotype appeared a few times. Germline V gene data show CDR1 as LGHDT and CDR2 as YNNKEL (reference sequence). Trimming shortened V by 0 bases and J by 9 bases, and 3 bases separated the two germline ends. The CDR3 runs to 11 residues. Time point meaning: persistent/refractory GD, antithyroid drugs over 5 years with positive TRAb. With RNA extracted from PBMCs as input, the TCR library was made. To make TCR beta libraries, researchers used iRepertoire HTBI primers and Arm-PCR of CDR3 regions. MiXCR, applied by TCRdb to the multiplex PCR reads, yields one record per CDR3 protein. This sample yields roughly 430,000 distinct CDR3 sequences, of which around 20% are seen a single time; approximately 15% belongs to the top ten.

The specimen was peripheral blood mononuclear cells (PBMCs), collected when the disease was refractory, from a patient treated with antithyroid drugs. The clonotype was recovered from a female donor with Graves disease. The chain combines TRBV3-1 with TRBJ2-1; no firm D call. The DNA for the CDR3 is TGTGCCAGCAGCCAAGAGACTGAGCAGTTCTTC. Translated, it gives CASSQETEQFF.